This TCR beta chain came from a study of blood T cells in healthy people across ages. General study results and limits: Lack of knowledge of donor CMV status possibly confounded expanded clonotype changes. Naive T cell percentage and TCR beta diversity correlated strongly.

This clonotype appeared a few times. Its antigen is not known. Primers used in a second PCR of about 6 to 11 cycles were a sample-barcoded 5' primer and a J-beta primer mix. One entry per CDR3 protein, called by TCRdb with MiXCR from the 5' RACE reads. The sample records some 1 million distinct CDR3 sequences, roughly 45% being singletons. In germline, CDR1 is SGHAT, CDR2 FQNNGV. Trimming removed 9 bases at V and 3 bases at J, with 27 bases between. The CDR3 consists of 17 residues. The TCR was taken from a woman aged 60 to 75 in good health. V and J are TRBV11-2 and TRBJ2-7, with a weak D call TRBD2 (6 bases). Sequences were obtained from blood. The CDR3 DNA follows: TGTGCCAGTTCCGGGGGTGATCTGCGGGACGATTACTACGAGCAGTACTTC. It is translated as CASSGGDLRDDYYEQYF.